The clone carrying this T cell receptor beta chain was seen only once. In the authors' workflow: Quantification of nucleated cells was approximated via reference gene primer amplification. Produced via immunoSEQ multiplex PCR; TCRdb's table is partial and in-frame only. V, J and clone size reflect that table, while D and trimming were determined from the DNA. The sample includes tens of thousands of clones, under 90% seen only once; the top ten take 9% to 15%. Germline V CDR1 and CDR2: MGHRA, YSYEKL. V lost 3 bases, J lost 0 bases, and 2 bases stayed unmatched. The length of the CDR3 is 14 residues. The source of the sample is a study of blood T cell repertoires in COVID-19. As for the study in general: The study drew acute and convalescent COVID-19 samples from the United States, Italy and Spain. Nucleic acid was either cDNA or gDNA, and it came from T cells, B-cell-depleted T cells, or PBMCs.

The chain couples TRBV4-1 to TRBJ2-7, with 7 bases fitting TRBD1. This TCR was recovered from a human donor in a cohort sampled during active COVID-19. The sequenced sample consisted of peripheral blood. For the CDR3, the DNA is TGCGCCAGCAGCCAGGGGGACAGCTCCTACGAGCAGTACTTC. It codes for CASSQGDSSYEQYF.